The clone carrying this TCR beta chain has more than one count but fewer than ten. The CDR3 loop spans 14 amino acids. V lost 5 bases to trimming and J lost 2 bases, with 12 bases between them. Germline loops: CDR1 SNHLY, CDR2 FYNNEI. These data belong to a study of graft-versus-host responses after intestinal transplantation. About the research overall: Each recipient received a multivisceral, liver-intestinal, or isolated intestinal graft.

Plating combined around 200,000 CFSE-labeled responder cells with around 200,000 irradiated, violet-dye-labeled stimulator cells. Sequencing was performed with immunoSEQ multiplex PCR; in TCRdb, only in-frame clones are kept and a portion is missing. The sample contains 13,000 to 15,000 clones, under 45% of which appear only once. The TCR was taken from a human patient who received an intestinal transplant. This specimen was alloreactive CD8+ T cells from a mixed lymphocyte reaction culture, taken before intestinal transplant. As for subset: CFSE-low proliferating T cells sorted from approximately six-day pre-transplant mixed lymphocyte reaction (GvH or HvG direction). The chain combines TRBV2 with TRBJ2-5; no definite D call. The CDR3 is CASSPTNGQETQYF. CDR3 nucleotide sequence: TGTGCCAGCAGTCCCACAAACGGGCAAGAGACCCAGTACTTC.